One and the same sample provided the 28 T cell receptor beta chains below, sequenced in a study of CD4 T cells in relation to SARS-CoV-2 and coronaviruses. TCRdb's copy holds only in-frame clones and misses some; the assay was immunoSEQ multiplex PCR. The sample lists some 37,000 clones, 77% occurring once. Their target antigens are unknown. The sample comprised memory CD4+ T cells from PBMCs, cultured in vitro. The receptor source for this set is an adult with COVID-19.

The chain links TRBV30 to TRBJ2-2; 8 positions match TRBD2. The CDR3 runs 14 residues. Looked up from germline, CDR1 is GTSNPN and CDR2 is SVGIG (reference sequence). V lost 2 bases and J lost 4; bases outside the gene matches: 3. The CDR3 DNA follows: TGTGCCTGGAGTAGACTAGCGTTCACCGGGGAGCTGTTTTTT. It yields the protein CAWSRLAFTGELFF.

J is TRBJ2-4 and V is TRBV28; D may be TRBD2 (6 bases). CDR3 length equals 14 residues. Trimming shortened V by 4 bases and J by 1 base, and 8 bases separated the two germline ends. The germline gives CDR1 MDHEN, CDR2 SYDVKM. The CDR3 bases are TGTGCCAGCAGTTCCCGGGAGGCCAAAAACATTCAGTACTTC. This translates into CASSSREAKNIQYF.

Of note for this clone: Distinct nucleotide sequences in the sample also encode this CDR3. The chain combines TRBV7-8 with TRBJ2-7; perhaps D is TRBD1 or TRBD2 (5 bases each). CDR1 SGHVS and CDR2 FQNEAQ come from the germline V gene. There are 15 residues in the CDR3. V lost 1 base to trimming and J lost 7 bases, with 17 bases between them. CDR3 sequence: CASSLGGSTSREQYF. The DNA for the CDR3 is TGTGCCAGCAGCTTAGGGGGGTCCACGAGTCGGGAGCAGTACTTC.

The table lists this clone with a count of one. V gene TRBV24-1 combines with J gene TRBJ2-1; 12 bases match TRBD2. This CDR3 is 17 amino acids long. Germline trimming cut 2 bases from V and 5 bases from J; bases unmatched to any gene: 6. The germline CDR1 and CDR2 sequences are KGHDR and SFDVKD. CDR3 amino acids: CATSDSLAGGINNEQFF. In nucleotides, the CDR3 is TGTGCCACCAGTGATTCTCTAGCGGGAGGGATTAACAATGAGCAGTTCTTC.

The chain links TRBV3-1 (or the pseudogene TRBV3-2) to TRBJ2-5; D gene uncertain. The CDR3 extends over 12 amino acids. Deletions cut 0 bases from V and 7 bases from J, with 6 bases between. CDR1 and CDR2 from the germline V gene are LGHDT and YNNKEL (reference sequence). In DNA, the CDR3 is TGTGCCAGCAGCCAAGATTTAGGGACCCAGTACTTC. It yields the protein CASSQDLGTQYF.

The chain has TRBV9 and TRBJ1-3; no definite D call. The CDR3 has 16 residues. The V end was cut by 0 bases, the J end by 3 bases, with 13 bases between. Per the germline V gene, CDR1 is SGDLS and CDR2 is YYNGEE. CDR3 DNA sequence: TGTGCCAGCAGCGTAGCTGGATCCCAAGGTGGAAACACCATATATTTT. Amino acids: CASSVAGSQGGNTIYF.

With regard to this clone: Other DNA sequences in the sample encode the same CDR3. The rearrangement joins TRBV18 to TRBJ2-5; no definite D call. V was shortened by 3 bases and J by 3 bases, with 2 bases between the two germline ends. CDR3 size: 11 residues. Germline CDR1 KGHSH, CDR2 LQKENI. CDR3: CASSPEETQYF. CDR3 bases: TGTGCCAGCTCACCGGAAGAGACCCAGTACTTC.

The chain carries TRBV7-8 and TRBJ2-1; D ambiguous. V gave up 4 bases and J gave up 5 bases, with 21 bases separating them. Germline V CDR1 and CDR2: SGHVS, FQNEAQ. The length of the CDR3 is 17 residues. For the CDR3, the DNA is TGTGCCAGCAGCTCCGCCGTTGGTGGGTTTAGAGACAATGAGCAGTTCTTC. Encoded protein: CASSSAVGGFRDNEQFF.

This chain links TRBV5-4 with TRBJ2-5, with 9 bases matching TRBD1. Germline CDR1 SGHNT, CDR2 YYREEE (reference sequence). The CDR3 runs to 15 residues. With 1 base clipped from V and 3 bases from J, the junction kept 4 bases outside the gene matches. CDR3 sequence: CASSLRRTGEETQYF. CDR3 nucleotide sequence: TGTGCCAGCAGCTTGAGAAGGACAGGGGAAGAGACCCAGTACTTC.

The chain recombines TRBV29-1 with TRBJ2-1; TRBD2 matches 8 bases. The CDR3 sequence is 15 residues long. Germline V gene data show CDR1 as SQVTM and CDR2 as ANQGSEA. With 7 bases clipped from V and 0 bases from J, the junction kept 8 bases outside the gene matches. CDR3 loop: CSAETSAHSYNEQFF. The CDR3, as DNA: TGCAGCGCTGAGACTAGCGCTCACTCCTACAATGAGCAGTTCTTC.

The chain combines TRBV5-1 with TRBJ2-3; 7 bases are shared with TRBD2. The V gene's germline CDR1 is SGHRS and CDR2 YFSETQ. This CDR3 region has 14 residues. V lost 2 bases and J lost 4; bases outside the gene matches: 4. CDR3 region: CASSFVAGADTQYF. The CDR3 bases are TGCGCCAGCAGCTTTGTAGCGGGCGCAGATACGCAGTATTTT.

This clone was seen a single time. V and J are TRBV2 and TRBJ2-3; 12 nucleotides match TRBD1. Germline V gene sequence: CDR1 SNHLY, CDR2 FYNNEI. The CDR3 is 17 residues long. After removal of 5 bases from V and 2 bases from J, the junction contained 8 bases not matched to a gene. CDR3 nucleotides: TGTGCCAGCAGTCGGGACAGGGGGCCGATTCACACAGATACGCAGTATTTT. This encodes CASSRDRGPIHTDTQYF. The whole variable domain, remainder taken from reference TRBV2 and TRBJ2-3, is EPEVTQTPSHQVTQMGQEVILRCVPISNHLYFYWYRQILGQKVEFLVSFYNNEISEKSEIFDDQFSVERPDGSNFTLKIRSTKLEDSAMYFCASSRDRGPIHTDTQYFGPGTRLTVL.

A word on this clone: At one boundary the junction diverges from the germline segment, which might be a read error. This sequence joins TRBV3-1 (or the pseudogene TRBV3-2) and TRBJ2-7; 9 nucleotides line up with TRBD2. The length of the CDR3 is 17 residues. In germline, CDR1 is LGHDT, CDR2 YNNKEL (reference sequence). This CDR3 reads CASSQVGAGGPSSEQYF. The CDR3 DNA is TGTGCCAGCAGCCAAGTGGGTGCGGGAGGGCCGTCCTCCGAGCAGTACTTC.

This rearrangement joins TRBV10-1 to TRBJ2-3; D might be TRBD2 (5 bases). V was shortened by 0 bases and J by 7 bases, with 17 bases between the two germline ends. From germline, CDR1 is WNHNN and CDR2 SYGVQD (reference sequence). The CDR3 runs to 16 residues. The CDR3 here is CASSESRLGSRYTQYF. CDR3 nucleotide sequence: TGCGCCAGCAGTGAGTCACGTCTGGGGAGCCGATATACGCAGTATTTT.

The chain recombines TRBV3-1 (or the pseudogene TRBV3-2) with TRBJ2-7; D uncertain. In germline, CDR1 is LGHDT, CDR2 YNNKEL (reference sequence). The CDR3 length is 15 residues. The V end lost 2 bases, the J end lost 3 bases, and 14 bases lay between the germline ends. CDR3 DNA sequence: TGTGCCAGCAGCCAACAAGTGTCGGGTAACTACGAGCAGTACTTC. Translated, it gives CASSQQVSGNYEQYF.

This clone appeared a few times. The chain joins TRBV4-1 to TRBJ2-4; D ambiguous. The germline V and J ends were trimmed by 1 base and 1 base, with 17 bases remaining between them. CDR1 and CDR2 (germline): MGHRA, YSYEKL. This CDR3 is 18 amino acids long. The CDR3, as DNA: TGCGCCAGCAGCCAAGTTGCTCGTAAACCTGGGGCCAAAAACATTCAGTACTTC. Protein: CASSQVARKPGAKNIQYF.

The chain has TRBV11-2 and TRBJ2-3, with TRBD1 as a possible D gene (5 bases). This CDR3 region has 14 residues. The ends were cut back, 4 bases at V and 3 bases at J, with 11 bases in the middle. The germline gives CDR1 SGHAT, CDR2 FQNNGV. The CDR3: CASSSIAGTDTQYF. CDR3 in DNA: TGTGCCAGCAGCTCCATAGCAGGGACAGATACGCAGTATTTT.

V gene TRBV7-8 combines with J gene TRBJ2-1, with TRBD2 matching over 10 bases. The CDR3 is 16 amino acids. The ends lost 5 bases at V and 4 bases at J; junction bases unmatched: 8. Per the germline V gene, CDR1 is SGHVS and CDR2 is FQNEAQ. The CDR3 DNA reads TGTGCCAGCAGCCTGTTACTAGCGGGACCATACAATGAGCAGTTCTTC. Residues: CASSLLLAGPYNEQFF.

The rearrangement links TRBV11-2 to TRBJ1-6; no clear D. This CDR3 spans 15 amino acids. Trimming left V 5 bases short and J 0 bases short, with 8 bases between. Germline lookup yields CDR1 SGHAT and CDR2 FQNNGV. In nucleotides, the CDR3 is TGTGCCAGCAGCCCGAGGAACTCCTATAATTCACCCCTCCACTTT. It translates to CASSPRNSYNSPLHF.

V usage is TRBV6-2 or TRBV6-3 and J usage is TRBJ2-1, with D tentatively TRBD1 or TRBD2 (5 bases each). V was clipped by 2 bases and J by 7 bases, with 9 bases between them. The CDR3 loop spans 13 amino acids. The V gene's germline CDR1 is MNHEY and CDR2 SVGEGT. The CDR3 DNA reads as TGTGCCAGCAGTTACGGGACGGCGAATGAGCAGTTCTTC. It encodes CASSYGTANEQFF.

This chain uses TRBV18 with TRBJ1-2; no clear D. Between the trimmed V and J ends, which lost 6 bases and 6 bases, there was a span of 14 bases. The CDR3 is made up of 13 amino acids. CDR1 KGHSH and CDR2 LQKENI come from the germline V gene. The CDR3 DNA sequence: TGTGCCAGCTCCAATGGAGCGGCGGATGGCTACACCTTC. Translation: CASSNGAADGYTF.

This clone occurred once. V usage is TRBV19 and J usage is TRBJ2-1, with D unclear. CDR1 LNHDA and CDR2 SQIVND come from the germline V gene (reference sequence). V shed 3 bases and J shed 0 bases, with 9 bases lying between them. CDR3 length: 15 residues. Here the CDR3 DNA reads TGTGCCAGTAGTATGTATCTGAGCTCCTACAATGAGCAGTTCTTC. This codes for CASSMYLSSYNEQFF.

The chain has TRBV19 and TRBJ2-7, with a possible D match to TRBD2 (6 bases). This CDR3 spans 13 amino acids. Germline CDR1 reads LNHDA; CDR2 reads SQIVND (reference sequence). Trimming shortened V by 6 bases and J by 5 bases, and 14 bases separated the two germline ends. The CDR3 reads CASSFPSGDEQYF. The CDR3 bases are TGTGCCAGTAGCTTCCCGTCGGGGGACGAGCAGTACTTC.

DNA for the CDR3: TGCGCCAGCAGCCGACCGAGGGACGATGAGCAGTTCTTC. Translation: CASSRPRDDEQFF. The J gene is TRBJ2-1, the V gene TRBV4-1; the D call may be TRBD1 or TRBD2 (5 bases each). The CDR3 loop spans 13 amino acids. V dropped 4 bases and J dropped 8 bases, with 12 bases sitting between them. Germline V gene lookup returns CDR1 MGHRA and CDR2 YSYEKL.

The table lists this clone with a few counts. CDR3 bases: TGTGCCAGCAGTGGGATCTTAACCTCCTACAATGAGCAGTTCTTC. Its protein is CASSGILTSYNEQFF. The chain is built from TRBV2 and TRBJ2-1; D call uncertain. V was shortened by 4 bases and J by 0 bases, with 10 bases between the two germline ends. Germline CDR1 SNHLY, CDR2 FYNNEI. CDR3 length: 15 amino acids.

The chain is built from TRBV10-1 and TRBJ2-5; perhaps TRBD1 as D (5 bases). The V end lost 6 bases, the J end lost 5 bases, and 16 bases lay between the germline ends. Germline-derived CDR1 and CDR2 are WNHNN and SYGVQD (reference sequence). CDR3 length: 14 residues. The CDR3 coding sequence is TGCGCCAGCAGGAGCAGGGCCCAAAGGGAGACCCAGTACTTC. Its translation is CASRSRAQRETQYF.

J is TRBJ2-5 and V is TRBV2; D remains ambiguous. The V gene's germline CDR1 is SNHLY and CDR2 FYNNEI. Trimming removed 6 bases at V and 4 bases at J, with 18 bases between. The CDR3 runs to 15 residues. The CDR3 sequence is CASRPVVGLGETQYF. For the CDR3, the DNA is TGTGCCAGCAGGCCTGTGGTAGGTCTAGGAGAGACCCAGTACTTC.

V usage is TRBV3-1 (or the pseudogene TRBV3-2) and J usage is TRBJ2-7, with D tentatively TRBD1 or TRBD2 (5 bases each). Germline CDR1 is LGHDT and CDR2 is YNNKEL (reference sequence). V was cut by 1 base and J by 4 bases, with 11 bases left in between. The CDR3 spans 14 residues. In DNA, the CDR3 is TGTGCCAGCAGCCAAGTCGTGGGGGTTTACGAGCAGTACTTC. This translates into CASSQVVGVYEQYF.